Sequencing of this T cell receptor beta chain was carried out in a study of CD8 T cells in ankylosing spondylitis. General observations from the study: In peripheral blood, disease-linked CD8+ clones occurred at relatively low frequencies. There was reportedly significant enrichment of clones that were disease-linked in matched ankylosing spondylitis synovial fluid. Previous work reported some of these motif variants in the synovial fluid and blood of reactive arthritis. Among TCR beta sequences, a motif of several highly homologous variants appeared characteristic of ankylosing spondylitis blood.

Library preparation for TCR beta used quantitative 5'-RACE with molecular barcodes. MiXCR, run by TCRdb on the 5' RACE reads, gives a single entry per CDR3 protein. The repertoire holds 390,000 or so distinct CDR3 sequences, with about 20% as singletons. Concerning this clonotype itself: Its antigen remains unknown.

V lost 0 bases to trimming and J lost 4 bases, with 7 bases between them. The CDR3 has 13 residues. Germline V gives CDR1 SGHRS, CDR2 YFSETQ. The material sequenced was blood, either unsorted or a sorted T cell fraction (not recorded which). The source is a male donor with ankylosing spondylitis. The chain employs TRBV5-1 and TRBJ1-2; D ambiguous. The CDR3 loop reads CASSLEITYGYTF. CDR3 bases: TGCGCCAGCAGCTTGGAAATAACCTATGGCTACACCTTC.